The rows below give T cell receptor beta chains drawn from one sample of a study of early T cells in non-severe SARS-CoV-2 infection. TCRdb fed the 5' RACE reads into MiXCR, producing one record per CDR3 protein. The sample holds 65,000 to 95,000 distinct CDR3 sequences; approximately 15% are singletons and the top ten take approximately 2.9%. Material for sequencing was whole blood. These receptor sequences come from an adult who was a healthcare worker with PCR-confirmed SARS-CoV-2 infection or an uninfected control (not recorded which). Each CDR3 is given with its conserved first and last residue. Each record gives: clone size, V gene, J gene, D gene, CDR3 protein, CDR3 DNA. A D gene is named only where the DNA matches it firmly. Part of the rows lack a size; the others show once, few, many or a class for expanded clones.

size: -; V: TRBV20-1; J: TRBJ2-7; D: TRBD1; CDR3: CSAREGQVPSYEQYF; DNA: TGCAGTGCTAGAGAGGGACAGGTACCATCCTACGAGCAGTACTTC
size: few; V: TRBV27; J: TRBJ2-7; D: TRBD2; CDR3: CASKISGGRAEQYF; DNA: TGTGCCAGCAAAATTTCGGGAGGAAGGGCAGAGCAGTACTTC
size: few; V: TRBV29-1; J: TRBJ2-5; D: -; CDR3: CSVEGTAAQYF; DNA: TGCAGCGTTGAGGGGACGGCGGCCCAGTACTTC
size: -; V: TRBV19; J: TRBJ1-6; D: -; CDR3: CASTPGLLNSPLHF; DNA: TGTGCCAGTACCCCTGGACTCTTAAATTCACCCCTCCACTTT
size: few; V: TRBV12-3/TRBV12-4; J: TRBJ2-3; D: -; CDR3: CASSSRDTSTDTQYF; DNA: TGTGCCAGCAGTTCCCGGGACACTAGCACAGATACGCAGTATTTT
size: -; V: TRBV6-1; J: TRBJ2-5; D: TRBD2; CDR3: CASSDRDYPRETQYF; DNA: TGTGCCAGCAGTGATCGGGACTATCCCCGAGAGACCCAGTACTTC
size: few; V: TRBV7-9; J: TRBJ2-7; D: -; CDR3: CASSPEYEQYF; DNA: TGTGCCAGCAGCCCTGAATACGAGCAGTACTTC
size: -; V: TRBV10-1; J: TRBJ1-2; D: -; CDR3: CAGSSGQVGGYTF; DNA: TGCGCCGGCAGTTCGGGACAAGTCGGCGGCTACACCTTC
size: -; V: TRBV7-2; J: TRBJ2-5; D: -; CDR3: CASSSREVQTQYF; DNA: TGTGCCAGCAGCTCAAGGGAGGTCCAGACCCAGTACTTC
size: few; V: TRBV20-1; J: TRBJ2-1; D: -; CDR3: CSSLWGNGYNEQFF; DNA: TGCAGTTCCCTTTGGGGGAACGGCTACAATGAGCAGTTCTTC
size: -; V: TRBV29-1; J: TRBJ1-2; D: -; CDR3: CSVVIDNRWDYGYTF; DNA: TGCAGCGTTGTGATCGACAACCGTTGGGACTATGGCTACACCTTC
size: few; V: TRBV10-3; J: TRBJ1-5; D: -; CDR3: CAISSGNQPQHF; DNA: TGTGCCATCAGCTCAGGGAATCAGCCCCAGCATTTT
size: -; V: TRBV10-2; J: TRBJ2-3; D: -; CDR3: CASGHRGGDTQYF; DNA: TGCGCCAGCGGGCACAGAGGAGGGGATACGCAGTATTTT
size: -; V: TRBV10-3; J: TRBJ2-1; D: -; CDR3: CAISGGGYNEQFF; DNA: TGTGCCATCAGTGGCGGCGGCTACAATGAGCAGTTCTTC
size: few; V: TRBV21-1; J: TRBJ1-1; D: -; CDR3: CASSKASSPQGLNTEAFF; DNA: TGTGCCAGCAGCAAGGCTTCCTCGCCCCAGGGCCTGAACACTGAAGCTTTCTTT
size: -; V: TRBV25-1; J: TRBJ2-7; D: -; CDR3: CASSEWDNPKGDSYEQYF; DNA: TGTGCCAGCAGTGAATGGGACAACCCCAAGGGGGACTCCTACGAGCAGTACTTC
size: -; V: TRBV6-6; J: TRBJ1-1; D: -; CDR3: CASSDAGTEAFF; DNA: TGTGCCAGCAGTGACGCGGGAACTGAAGCTTTCTTT
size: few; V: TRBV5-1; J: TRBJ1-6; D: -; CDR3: CASSLGEGWNSPLHF; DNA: TGCGCCAGCAGCTTAGGTGAGGGGTGGAATTCACCCCTCCACTTT
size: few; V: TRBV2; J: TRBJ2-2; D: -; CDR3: CASTPGRGLGTGELFF; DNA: TGTGCCAGCACCCCGGGTCGAGGGCTCGGGACCGGGGAGCTGTTTTTT
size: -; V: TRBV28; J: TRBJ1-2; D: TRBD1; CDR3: CASNLTGTGYGYTF; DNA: TGTGCCAGCAACCTAACCGGGACAGGCTATGGCTACACCTTC
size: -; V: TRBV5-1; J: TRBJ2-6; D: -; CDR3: CASSLTSRGRYTGANVLTF; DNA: TGCGCCAGCAGCTTGACTAGCAGGGGACGGTATACCGGGGCCAACGTCCTGACTTTC
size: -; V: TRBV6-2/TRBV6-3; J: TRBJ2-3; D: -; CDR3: CASTDRASGTDTQYF; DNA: TGTGCCAGCACCGATAGGGCGAGTGGCACAGATACGCAGTATTTT
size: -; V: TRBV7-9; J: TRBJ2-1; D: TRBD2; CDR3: CASSSTSVQQQFF; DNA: TGTGCCAGCAGCTCGACTAGCGTACAACAGCAGTTCTTC
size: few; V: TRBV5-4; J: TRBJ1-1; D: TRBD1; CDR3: CASSLPTGAHTEAFF; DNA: TGTGCCAGCAGCTTGCCCACAGGGGCCCACACTGAAGCTTTCTTT
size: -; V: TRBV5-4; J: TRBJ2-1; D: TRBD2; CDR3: CASGEGAGGKGEQFF; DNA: TGTGCCAGCGGGGAAGGAGCGGGAGGGAAAGGGGAGCAGTTCTTC